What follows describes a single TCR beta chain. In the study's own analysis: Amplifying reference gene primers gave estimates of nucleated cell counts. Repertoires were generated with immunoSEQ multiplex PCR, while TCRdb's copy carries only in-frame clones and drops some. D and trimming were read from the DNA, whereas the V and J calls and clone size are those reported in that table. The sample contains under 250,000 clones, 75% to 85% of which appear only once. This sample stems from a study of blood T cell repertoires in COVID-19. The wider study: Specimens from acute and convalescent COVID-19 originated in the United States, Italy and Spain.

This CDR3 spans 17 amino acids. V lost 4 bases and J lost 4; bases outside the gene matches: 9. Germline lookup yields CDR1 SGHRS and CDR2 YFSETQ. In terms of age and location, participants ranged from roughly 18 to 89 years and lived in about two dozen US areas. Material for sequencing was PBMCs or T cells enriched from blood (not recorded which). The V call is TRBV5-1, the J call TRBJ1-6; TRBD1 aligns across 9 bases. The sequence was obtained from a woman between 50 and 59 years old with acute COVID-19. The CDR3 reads CASSQGDRVTYNSPLHF. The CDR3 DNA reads TGCGCCAGCAGCCAGGGGGACAGGGTAACTTATAATTCACCCCTCCACTTT.